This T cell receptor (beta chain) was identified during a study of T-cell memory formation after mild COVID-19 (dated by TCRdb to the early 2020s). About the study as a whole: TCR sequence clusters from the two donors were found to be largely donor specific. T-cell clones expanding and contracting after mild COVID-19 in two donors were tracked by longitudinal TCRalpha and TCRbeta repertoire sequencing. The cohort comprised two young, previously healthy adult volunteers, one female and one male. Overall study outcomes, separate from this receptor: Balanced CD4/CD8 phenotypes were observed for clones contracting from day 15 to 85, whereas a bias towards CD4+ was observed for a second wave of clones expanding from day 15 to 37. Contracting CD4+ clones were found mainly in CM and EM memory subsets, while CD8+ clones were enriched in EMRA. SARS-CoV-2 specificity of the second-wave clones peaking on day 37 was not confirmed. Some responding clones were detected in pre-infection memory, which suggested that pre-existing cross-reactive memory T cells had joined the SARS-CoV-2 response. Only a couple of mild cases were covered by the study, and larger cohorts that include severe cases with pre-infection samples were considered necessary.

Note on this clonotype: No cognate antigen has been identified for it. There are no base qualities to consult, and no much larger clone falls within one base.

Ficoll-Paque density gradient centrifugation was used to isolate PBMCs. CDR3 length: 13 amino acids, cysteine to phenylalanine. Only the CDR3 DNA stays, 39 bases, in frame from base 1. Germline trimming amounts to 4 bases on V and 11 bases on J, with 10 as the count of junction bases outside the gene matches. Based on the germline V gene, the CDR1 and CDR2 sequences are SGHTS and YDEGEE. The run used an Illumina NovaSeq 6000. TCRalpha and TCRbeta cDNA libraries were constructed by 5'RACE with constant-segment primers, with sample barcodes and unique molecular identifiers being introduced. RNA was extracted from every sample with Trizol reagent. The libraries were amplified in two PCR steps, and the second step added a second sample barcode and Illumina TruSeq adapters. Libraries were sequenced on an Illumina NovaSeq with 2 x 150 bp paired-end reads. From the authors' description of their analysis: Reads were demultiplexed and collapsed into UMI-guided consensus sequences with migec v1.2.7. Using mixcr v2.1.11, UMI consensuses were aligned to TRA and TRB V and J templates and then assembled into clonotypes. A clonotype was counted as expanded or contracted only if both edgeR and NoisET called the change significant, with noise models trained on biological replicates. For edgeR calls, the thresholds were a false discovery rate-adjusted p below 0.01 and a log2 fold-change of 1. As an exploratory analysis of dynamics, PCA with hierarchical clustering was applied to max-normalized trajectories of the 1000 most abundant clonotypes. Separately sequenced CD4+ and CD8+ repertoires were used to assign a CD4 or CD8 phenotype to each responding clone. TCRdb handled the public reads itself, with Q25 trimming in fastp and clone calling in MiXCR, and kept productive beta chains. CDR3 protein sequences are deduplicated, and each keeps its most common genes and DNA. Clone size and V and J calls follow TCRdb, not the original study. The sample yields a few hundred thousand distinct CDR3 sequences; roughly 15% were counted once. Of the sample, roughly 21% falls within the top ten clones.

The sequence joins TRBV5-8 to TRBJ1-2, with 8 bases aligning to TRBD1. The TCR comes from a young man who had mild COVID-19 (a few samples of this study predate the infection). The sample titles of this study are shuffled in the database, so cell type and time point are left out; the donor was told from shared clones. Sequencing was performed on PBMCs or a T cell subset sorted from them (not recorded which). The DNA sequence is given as TGTGCCAGCAGCGATGGACAGGGCAGGGGTTACACCTTC. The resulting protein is CASSDGQGRGYTF.